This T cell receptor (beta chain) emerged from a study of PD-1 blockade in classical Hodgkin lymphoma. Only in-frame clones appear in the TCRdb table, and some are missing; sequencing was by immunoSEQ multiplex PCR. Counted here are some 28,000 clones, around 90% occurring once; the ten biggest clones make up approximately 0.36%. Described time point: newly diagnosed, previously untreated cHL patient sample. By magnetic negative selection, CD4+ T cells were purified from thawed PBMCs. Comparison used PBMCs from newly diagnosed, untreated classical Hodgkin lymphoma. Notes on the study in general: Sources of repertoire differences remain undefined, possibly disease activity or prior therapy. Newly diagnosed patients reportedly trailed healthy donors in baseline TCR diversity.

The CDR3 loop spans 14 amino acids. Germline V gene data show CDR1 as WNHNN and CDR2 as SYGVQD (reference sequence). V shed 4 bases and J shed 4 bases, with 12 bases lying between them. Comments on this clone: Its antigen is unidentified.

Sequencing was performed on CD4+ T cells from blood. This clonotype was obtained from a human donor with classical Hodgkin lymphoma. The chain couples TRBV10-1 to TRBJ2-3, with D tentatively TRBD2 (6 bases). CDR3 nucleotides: TGCGCCAGCAGTGGGGGCGGGAAAGCAGATACGCAGTATTTT. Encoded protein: CASSGGGKADTQYF.